This T cell receptor (beta chain) derives from a study of human T cells and chemical hapten exposure. Described time point: pre-sensitization, week 0. Indicated treatment: therapeutic diphenylcyclopropenone sensitization with weekly scalp DPC. Extraction of total RNA was performed on unfractionated whole blood. This CDR3 has 14 amino acids. V was pared by 0 bases and J by 0 bases, with 8 bases between. Germline V gene data show CDR1 as SQVTM and CDR2 as ANQGSEA. Via MiXCR, TCRdb re-called the RACE reads, giving one row per CDR3 protein. The sample yields approximately 52,000 distinct CDR3 sequences, 9.6% seen once.

This TCR was recovered from a woman in her twenties or thirties with alopecia areata. Some clones in this sample may be carry-over from other donors' samples. This chain links TRBV29-1 with TRBJ1-1; no definite D call. The sample consisted of whole blood, taken in connection with sensitization to the hapten diphenylcyclopropenone (DPC). The CDR3 coding sequence is TGCAGCGTTGAAGAAGCGGGAATGAACACTGAAGCTTTCTTT. Translating gives CSVEEAGMNTEAFF.